This TCR beta chain was sequenced in a study of cytomegalovirus exposure and HLA in healthy donors. This clone turned up a few times. The antigen is not known. This PCR relied on a set of 60 Vbeta primers and 13 Jbeta primers. Assay used: immunoSEQ multiplex PCR; TCRdb lists only in-frame clones, some missing. This sample yields tens of thousands of clones, of which around 70% are seen a single time; 10% to 12% belongs to the top ten. Per the germline V gene, CDR1 is SGHTA and CDR2 is FQGTGA. The V end lost 6 bases, the J end lost 4 bases, and 12 bases lay between the germline ends. The CDR3 spans 13 residues. The study, taken as a whole, reports: In a later analysis, common viral pathogens appeared linked to several of the most significant clusters. Some V segments (TRBV6-2 and TRBV6-3 among them) were excluded as indistinguishable.

The sample consisted of PBMCs. V and J are TRBV7-3 and TRBJ1-1; D might be TRBD1 (6 bases). The clonotype originates from a human donor in good health. CDR3 DNA sequence: TGTGCCAGCAGTAGGACAGTCGGCACTGAAGCTTTCTTT. Translation: CASSRTVGTEAFF.